This paragraph reports one T cell receptor (beta chain). The PCR had 60 Vbeta and 13 Jbeta primers. Measured with immunoSEQ multiplex PCR; TCRdb has only the in-frame clones, and not every one. The profile shows over 150,000 clones, approximately 72% of them singletons. This sample was taken from a study of cytomegalovirus exposure and HLA in healthy donors. The sequence came from a man aged 45-65 years in good health and CMV-seronegative. The specimen sequenced was PBMCs.

This chain's CDR3 is CATRTSGPFLNIQYF. CDR3 DNA sequence: TGTGCCACCAGGACTAGCGGGCCCTTTCTAAACATTCAGTACTTC. This chain connects TRBV19 to TRBJ2-4; TRBD2 aligns across 11 bases. Germline trimming cut 10 bases from V and 6 bases from J; bases unmatched to any gene: 11. The length of the CDR3 is 15 residues. The germline V gene has CDR1 LNHDA and CDR2 SQIVND (reference sequence).